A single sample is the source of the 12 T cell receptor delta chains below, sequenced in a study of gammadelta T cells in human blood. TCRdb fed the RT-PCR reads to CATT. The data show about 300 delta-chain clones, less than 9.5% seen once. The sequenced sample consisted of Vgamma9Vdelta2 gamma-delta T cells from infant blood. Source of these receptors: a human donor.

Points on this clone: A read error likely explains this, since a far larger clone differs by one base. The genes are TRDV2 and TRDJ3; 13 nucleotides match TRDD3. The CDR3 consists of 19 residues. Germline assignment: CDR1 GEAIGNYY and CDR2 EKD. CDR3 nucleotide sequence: TGTGCCTATGACAAGATGACTGGGGGATACGCCTGGGACACCCGACAGATGTTTTTC. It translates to CAYDKMTGGYAWDTRQMFF.

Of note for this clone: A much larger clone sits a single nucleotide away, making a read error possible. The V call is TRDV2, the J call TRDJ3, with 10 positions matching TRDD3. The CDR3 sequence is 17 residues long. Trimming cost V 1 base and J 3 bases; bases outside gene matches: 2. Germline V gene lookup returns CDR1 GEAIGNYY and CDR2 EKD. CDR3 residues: CACDTLGDIWDTRQMFF. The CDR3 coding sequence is TGTGCCTGTGACACTCTGGGGGATATCTGGGACACCCGACAGATGTTTTTC.

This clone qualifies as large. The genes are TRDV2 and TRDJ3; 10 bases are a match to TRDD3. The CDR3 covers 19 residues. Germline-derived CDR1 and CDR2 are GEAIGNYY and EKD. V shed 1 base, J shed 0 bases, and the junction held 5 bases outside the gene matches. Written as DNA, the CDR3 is TGTGCCTGTGACACGACTGGGGGATTAAGCTCCTGGGACACCCGACAGATGTTTTTC. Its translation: CACDTTGGLSSWDTRQMFF.

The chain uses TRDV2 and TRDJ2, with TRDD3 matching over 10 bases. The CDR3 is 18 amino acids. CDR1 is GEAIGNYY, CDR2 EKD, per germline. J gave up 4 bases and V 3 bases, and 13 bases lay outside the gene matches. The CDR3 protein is CACDPVLGDPRRTAQLFF. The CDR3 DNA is TGTGCCTGTGACCCCGTACTGGGGGATCCGAGGAGGACAGCACAACTCTTCTTT.

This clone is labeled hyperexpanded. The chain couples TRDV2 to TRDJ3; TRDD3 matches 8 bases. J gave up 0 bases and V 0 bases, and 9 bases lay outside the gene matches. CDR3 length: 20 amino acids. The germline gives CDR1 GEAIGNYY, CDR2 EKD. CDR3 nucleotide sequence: TGTGCCTGTGACACCGGCTGGGGGACAGAAGTCTCCTGGGACACCCGACAGATGTTTTTC. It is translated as CACDTGWGTEVSWDTRQMFF.

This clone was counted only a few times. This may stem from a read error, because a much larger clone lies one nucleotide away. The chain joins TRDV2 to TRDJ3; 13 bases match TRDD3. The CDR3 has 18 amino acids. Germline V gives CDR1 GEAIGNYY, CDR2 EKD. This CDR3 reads CAGDILGDTGWDTRQMFF. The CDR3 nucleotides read TGTGCCGGTGACATACTGGGGGATACGGGCTGGGACACCCGACAGATGTTTTTC.

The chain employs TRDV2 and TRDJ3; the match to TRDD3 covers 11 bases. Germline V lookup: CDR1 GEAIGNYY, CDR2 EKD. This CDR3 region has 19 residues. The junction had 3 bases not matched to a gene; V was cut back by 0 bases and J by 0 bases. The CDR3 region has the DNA TGTGCCTGTGACACCGGTACTGGGGGATACTCCTGGGACACCCGACAGATGTTTTTC. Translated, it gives CACDTGTGGYSWDTRQMFF.

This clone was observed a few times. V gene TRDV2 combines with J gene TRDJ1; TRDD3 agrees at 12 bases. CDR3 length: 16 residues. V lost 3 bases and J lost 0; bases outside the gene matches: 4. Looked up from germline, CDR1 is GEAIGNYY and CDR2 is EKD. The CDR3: CACDGLGDTNTDKLIF. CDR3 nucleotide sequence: TGTGCCTGTGACGGGCTGGGGGATACGAACACCGATAAACTCATCTTT.

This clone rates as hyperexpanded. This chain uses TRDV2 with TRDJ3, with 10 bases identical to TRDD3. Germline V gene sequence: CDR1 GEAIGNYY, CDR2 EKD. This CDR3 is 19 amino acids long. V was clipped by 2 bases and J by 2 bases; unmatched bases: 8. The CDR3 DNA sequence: TGTGCCTGTGACAGTACTGGGGGATTTCTACCCTGGGACACCCGACAGATGTTTTTC. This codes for CACDSTGGFLPWDTRQMFF.

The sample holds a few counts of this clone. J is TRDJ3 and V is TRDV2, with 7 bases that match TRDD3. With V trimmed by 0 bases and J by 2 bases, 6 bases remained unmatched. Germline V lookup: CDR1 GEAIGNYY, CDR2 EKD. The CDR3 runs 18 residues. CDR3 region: CACDTLLGTTWDTRQMFF. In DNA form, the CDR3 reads TGTGCCTGTGACACCTTACTGGGGACTACCTGGGACACCCGACAGATGTTTTTC.

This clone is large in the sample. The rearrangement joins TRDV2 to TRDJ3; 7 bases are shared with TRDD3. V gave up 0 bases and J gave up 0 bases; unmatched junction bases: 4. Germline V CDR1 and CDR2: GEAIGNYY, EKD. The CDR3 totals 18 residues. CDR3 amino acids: CACDTWGTSSWDTRQMFF. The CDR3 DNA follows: TGTGCCTGTGACACCTGGGGGACCAGCTCCTGGGACACCCGACAGATGTTTTTC.

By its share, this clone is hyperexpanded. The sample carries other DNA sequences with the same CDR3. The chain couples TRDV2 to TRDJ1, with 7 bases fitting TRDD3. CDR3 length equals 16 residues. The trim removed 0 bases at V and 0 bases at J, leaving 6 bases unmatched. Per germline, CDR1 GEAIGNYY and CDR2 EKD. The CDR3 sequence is CACDTWGTPYTDKLIF. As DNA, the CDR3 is TGTGCCTGTGACACCTGGGGGACACCGTACACCGATAAACTCATCTTT.